The 8 T cell receptor beta chains presented below share a single source sample, sequenced in a study of human versus mouse CDR3 diversity and MHC coevolution. TCRdb's table, derived via immunoSEQ multiplex PCR, lists solely in-frame clones and lacks some. The data show 60,000 or so clones, with around 94% seen just once and approximately 20% held by the top ten. Sequencing was carried out using naive CD4+ T cells from blood. Subset noted: CD45RO-negative CD62L-positive naive CD4 T cells. These receptors were taken from a person in their sixties in good health.

The V gene is TRBV6-1, the J gene TRBJ1-4; no reliable D call. The CDR3 is made up of 14 amino acids. Per germline, CDR1 MNHNS and CDR2 SASEGT. V shed 9 bases and J shed 6 bases, with 17 bases lying between them. The CDR3 coding sequence is TGTGCCAGTACCTCGGCGGGGTTACATGAAAAACTGTTTTTT. Amino acids: CASTSAGLHEKLFF.

This clone was seen a single time. The V gene is TRBV7-3, the J gene TRBJ1-2; 8 bases align to TRBD1. The J segment lost 8 bases and the V segment lost 4 bases, leaving 18 bases of the junction unmatched. CDR1 SGHTA and CDR2 FQGTGA come from the germline V gene. CDR3 length equals 17 residues. CDR3 protein: CASSSGSLGTGQGGYTF. CDR3 coding DNA: TGTGCCAGCAGCTCCGGCTCCCTTGGGACAGGACAAGGAGGCTACACCTTC.

The CDR3, as DNA: TGTGCCACGGGGGGGGGAGGCAATCAGCCCCAGCATTTT. Protein product: CATGGGGNQPQHF. The genes are TRBV6-5 and TRBJ1-5; a possible D gene is TRBD1 (5 bases). Germline V gene lookup returns CDR1 MNHEY and CDR2 SVGAGI. Trimming stripped 10 bases from V and 2 bases from J, with 12 bases between. This CDR3 spans 13 amino acids.

The chain employs TRBV19 and TRBJ2-5; TRBD2 matches 14 bases. CDR1 is LNHDA, CDR2 SQIVND, per germline (reference sequence). This CDR3 region has 17 residues. The V and J ends lost 5 bases and 5 bases, in that order; junction bases with no gene match: 10. The CDR3: CASSAAGTSGRGETQYF. The CDR3 DNA sequence: TGTGCCAGTAGTGCAGCCGGGACTAGCGGGAGAGGCGAGACCCAGTACTTC.

This clone appeared a single time. The chain is built from TRBV7-9 and TRBJ1-1; D uncertain. V shed 1 base and J shed 1 base, with 4 bases lying between them. The length of the CDR3 is 13 residues. Looked up from germline, CDR1 is SEHNR and CDR2 is FQNEAQ (reference sequence). Here the CDR3 DNA reads TGTGCCAGCAGCTTAGGCGCGAACACTGAAGCTTTCTTT. Translated, it gives CASSLGANTEAFF.

The chain couples TRBV30 to TRBJ1-4; 7 bases align to TRBD1. Germline V gene sequence: CDR1 GTSNPN, CDR2 SVGIG (reference sequence). V was clipped by 0 bases and J by 7 bases; unmatched bases: 8. The CDR3 length is 15 residues. CDR3 sequence reads: CAWSVQSGGSEKLFF. The CDR3 DNA sequence: TGTGCCTGGAGTGTACAGTCAGGGGGTAGTGAAAAACTGTTTTTT.

Here the CDR3 DNA reads TGTGCCAGCAGCAAAACTAGCGGGAGGGCCGAGGGCAATGAGCAGTTCTTC. Protein product: CASSKTSGRAEGNEQFF. This chain joins TRBV21-1 and TRBJ2-1; the DNA was not compared with TRBD2, the D call given in the table. TRBV21-1 is a pseudogene segment. The length of the CDR3 is 17 residues.

The chain joins TRBV11-3 to TRBJ2-1; D is ambiguous. Trimming cost V 2 bases and J 8 bases, with 4 bases left between them. Germline CDR1 reads SGHNT; CDR2 reads YENEEA. This CDR3 has 11 amino acids. For the CDR3, the DNA is TGTGCCAGCAGCTTATCCTATGAGCAGTTCTTC. Translation gives CASSLSYEQFF.